These 14 T cell receptor beta chains share one sample of origin, sequenced in a study of T cells after posttransplantation cyclophosphamide. The repertoire was sequenced with immunoSEQ multiplex PCR; TCRdb's copy has only in-frame clones and lacks some. Of tens of thousands of clones in the sample, roughly 90% were seen once. Sample: PBMCs. The receptors were sampled from a woman between 35 and 50 years old with a blood cancer, CMV-positive, and with a related stem cell donor.

The chain joins TRBV28 to TRBJ2-7; no reliable D call. The CDR3 is 17 residues long. Per the germline V gene, CDR1 is MDHEN and CDR2 is SYDVKM. Trimming stripped 5 bases from V and 0 bases from J, with 20 bases between. CDR3: CASSPITDIASSYEQYF. For the CDR3, the DNA is TGTGCCAGCAGTCCGATCACCGATATAGCTAGCTCCTACGAGCAGTACTTC.

This chain links TRBV6-1 with TRBJ1-6; 8 nucleotides align to TRBD1. The trim removed 2 bases at V and 14 bases at J, leaving 14 bases unmatched. Per the germline V gene, CDR1 is MNHNS and CDR2 is SASEGT. This CDR3 region has 16 residues. CDR3 DNA sequence: TGTGCCAGCAGTGAACCCCGCGGACAGGGCCCTACGACCCTCCACTTT. Amino acids: CASSEPRGQGPTTLHF.

As regards this clone: Germline is not matched at one junction end, which may reflect a read error. Other DNA sequences in the sample encode the same CDR3. The chain links TRBV28 to TRBJ1-6; D might be TRBD1 (5 bases). The CDR3 sequence is 16 residues long. The germline gives CDR1 MDHEN, CDR2 SYDVKM. This chain's CDR3 is CASTSGGLHYNSPLHF. CDR3 DNA sequence: TGTGCCAGCACCTCGGGGGGGTTACACTATAATTCCCCCCTCCACTTT.

The chain recombines TRBV5-4 with TRBJ2-7; 10 bases are a match to TRBD1. Germline CDR1 and CDR2: SGHNT and YYREEE (reference sequence). This CDR3 contains 15 residues. The junction had 7 bases not matched to a gene; V was cut back by 4 bases and J by 3 bases. CDR3 residues: CASSRIGTGVYEQYF. The DNA of the CDR3 is TGTGCCAGCAGCCGGATCGGGACAGGGGTCTACGAGCAGTACTTC. The whole variable domain, remainder taken from reference TRBV5-4 and TRBJ2-7, is ETGVTQSPTHLIKTRGQQVTLRCSSQSGHNTVSWYQQALGQGPQFIFQYYREEENGRGNFPPRFSGLQFPNYSSELNVNALELDDSALYLCASSRIGTGVYEQYFGPGTRLTVT.

The chain uses TRBV28 and TRBJ2-7, with a tentative D call TRBD2 (6 bases). Trimming left V 5 bases short and J 7 bases short, with 21 bases between. CDR3 size: 15 residues. Germline-derived CDR1 and CDR2 are MDHEN and SYDVKM. CDR3 region: CASSPPGLALREQYF. CDR3 nucleotides: TGTGCCAGCAGTCCCCCGGGACTCGCCCTACGTGAGCAGTACTTC.

The CDR3 DNA sequence: TGTGCCAGCAGCTTGCAGGGGAATTCACCCCTCCACTTT. It translates to CASSLQGNSPLHF. V is TRBV7-9 and J is TRBJ1-6; D is perhaps TRBD1 (6 bases). Germline V gene data show CDR1 as SEHNR and CDR2 as FQNEAQ (reference sequence). CDR3 length equals 13 residues. V gave up 3 bases and J gave up 7 bases, with 7 bases separating them.

This chain links TRBV11-2 with TRBJ1-4, with D maybe TRBD1 (6 bases). V gave up 1 base and J gave up 7 bases, with 19 bases separating them. Germline CDR1 SGHAT, CDR2 FQNNGV. There are 17 residues in the CDR3. CDR3 sequence reads: CASSLVGSGEWGEKLFF. The CDR3 DNA reads as TGTGCCAGCAGCTTAGTTGGCTCAGGGGAGTGGGGTGAAAAACTGTTTTTT. The whole variable domain, remainder taken from reference TRBV11-2 and TRBJ1-4, is EAGVAQSPRYKIIEKRQSVAFWCNPISGHATLYWYQQILGQGPKLLIQFQNNGVVDDSQLPKDRFSAERLKGVDSTLKIQPAKLEDSAVYLCASSLVGSGEWGEKLFFGSGTQLSVL.

This clone was seen only once. The chain couples TRBV5-1 to TRBJ2-1, with 9 nucleotides matching TRBD1. The germline V gene has CDR1 SGHRS and CDR2 YFSETQ. The V segment lost 4 bases and the J segment 4 bases; nucleotides outside the gene matches: 6. This CDR3 has 15 residues. CDR3 loop: CASSTTGGPYNEQFF. The CDR3 nucleotides are TGCGCCAGCAGCACAACAGGGGGCCCTTACAATGAGCAGTTCTTC.

The V call is TRBV7-9, the J call TRBJ2-5, with a weak D call TRBD2 (6 bases). Trimming left V 3 bases short and J 5 bases short, with 13 bases between. CDR1 and CDR2 from the germline V gene are SEHNR and FQNEAQ (reference sequence). The CDR3 has 14 residues. This CDR3 reads CASSLGGNGETQYF. The CDR3 nucleotides are TGTGCCAGCAGCTTGGGGGGTAACGGCGAGACCCAGTACTTC.

The J gene is TRBJ2-2, the V gene TRBV27, with D tentatively TRBD2 (5 bases). With 2 bases removed from V and 0 bases from J, the gap between germline ends came to 10 bases. The CDR3 sequence is 16 residues long. Germline-derived CDR1 and CDR2 are MNHEY and SMNVEV (reference sequence). CDR3 nucleotide sequence: TGTGCCAGCAGTTTACTGGGTAGCGCGAACACCGGGGAGCTGTTTTTT. Its protein product is CASSLLGSANTGELFF.

J is TRBJ1-4 and V is TRBV7-6, with 9 nucleotides matching TRBD1. Per the germline V gene, CDR1 is SGHVS and CDR2 is FNYEAQ. The trim removed 5 bases at V and 8 bases at J, leaving 6 bases unmatched. CDR3 length: 14 residues. The CDR3 nucleotides are TGTGCCAGCAGCCTCCGACAGGGGGACGAAAAACTGTTTTTT. It codes for CASSLRQGDEKLFF.

The V and J genes are TRBV4-1 and TRBJ2-3, with 8 bases matching TRBD2. The CDR3 covers 17 residues. The germline V gene encodes CDR1 MGHRA and CDR2 YSYEKL. The ends lost 3 bases at V and 0 bases at J; junction bases unmatched: 8. CDR3 region: CASSHPTSGPSTDTQYF. DNA for the CDR3: TGCGCCAGCAGCCACCCCACTAGCGGACCTAGCACAGATACGCAGTATTTT.

The rearrangement links TRBV4-3 to TRBJ2-1; 9 bases are a match to TRBD2. The ends lost 2 bases at V and 8 bases at J; junction bases unmatched: 10. CDR3 size: 16 residues. Germline lookup yields CDR1 LGHNA and CDR2 YSLEER. For the CDR3, the DNA is TGCGCCAGCAGCCAACAGCTAGCGGGGCTAAGGGATGAGCAGTTCTTC. This gives the protein CASSQQLAGLRDEQFF.

A remark on this clone: At one boundary the junction diverges from the germline segment, which might be a read error. The rearrangement joins TRBV7-7 to TRBJ2-2; D unresolved. This CDR3 comprises 13 residues. Germline CDR1 SSHAT, CDR2 FNYEAQ (reference sequence). For the CDR3, the DNA is TGTGCTAGCAGCCCCAGGAACACCGGGGAGCTGTTTTTT. It translates to CASSPRNTGELFF.